The clone carrying this TCR beta chain was detected only a few times. No antigen is known for it. Using its own MiXCR run on the reads, TCRdb lists one record per CDR3 protein. The repertoire holds around 800,000 distinct CDR3 sequences, about 31% seen once, with over 10% in the top ten. Germline CDR1 and CDR2: SEHNR and FQNEAQ (reference sequence). This CDR3 is built from 14 residues. V shed 7 bases and J 2 bases; nucleotides not matched to a gene: 4. The source of the sample is a study of T cell repertoires in cytomegalovirus infection. Study at large: HLA-C-restricted CMV epitopes, recently identified, and well-studied HLA-B-restricted ones were used by the study. Shared public TCR beta signatures pointed to both CMV infection and a matching HLA type. Whole-study findings and limits: What dominated the ex vivo response were HLA-C-restricted CMV-specific TCR beta clonotypes. Based on cumulative public TCR beta family frequency, carriers of CMV plus the relevant HLA were identified.

The chain uses TRBV7-9 and TRBJ2-3, with TRBD1 matching over 9 bases. This clonotype was obtained from a human donor in good health (CMV status not recorded). Some clones in this sample may be carry-over from other donors' samples. Sequences were derived from cultured CD8+ T cells from PBMCs, sampled from culture after CMV antigen stimulation. The CDR3 reads CASIRTGDTDTQYF. CDR3 sequence (DNA): TGTGCCAGCATCAGGACAGGGGACACAGATACGCAGTATTTT. Based on the CDR3 plus reference TRBV7-9 and TRBJ2-3, the full variable domain is DTGVSQNPRHKITKRGQNVTFRCDPISEHNRLYWYRQTLGQGPEFLTYFQNEAQLEKSRLLSDRFSAERPKGSFSTLEIQRTEQGDSAMYLCASIRTGDTDTQYFGPGTRLTVL.